These 24 T cell receptor beta chains were sequenced from one sample in a study of blood T cells in healthy people across ages. Next came a second PCR, run for about 6 to 11 cycles, which used a sample-barcoded 5' primer along with a J-beta primer mix. TCRdb re-called the 5' RACE reads with MiXCR, one entry per CDR3 protein. The sample yields about 670,000 distinct CDR3 sequences, 40% to 50% seen once. Sequencing input: blood. The receptor source for this set is a man older than 75 in good health.

V gene TRBV10-3 combines with J gene TRBJ2-5, with D unclear. The germline V and J ends were trimmed by 4 bases and 3 bases, with 9 bases remaining between them. CDR3 length equals 13 residues. CDR1 ENHRY and CDR2 SYGVKD come from the germline V gene. CDR3 protein: CAISALQEETQYF. CDR3 in DNA: TGTGCCATCAGTGCCCTCCAGGAAGAGACCCAGTACTTC.

V and J are TRBV20-1 and TRBJ2-1, with 14 bases aligning to TRBD2. Per germline, CDR1 DFQATT and CDR2 SNEGSKA (reference sequence). V was clipped by 3 bases and J by 3 bases; unmatched bases: 4. The CDR3 is 16 amino acids. In DNA, the CDR3 is TGCAGTGCTAGTAGACTAGCGGGAGGGGTCTACAATGAGCAGTTCTTC. Its protein is CSASRLAGGVYNEQFF.

This clonotype was seen ten or more times. The V call is TRBV4-2, the J call TRBJ2-1; 7 positions agree with TRBD2. Trimming removed 1 base from V and 7 bases from J; junction bases left unmatched: 1. The CDR3 totals 13 residues. The germline V gene encodes CDR1 LGHNA and CDR2 YNFKEQ. This chain's CDR3 is CASSQGRGNEQFF. CDR3 nucleotide sequence: TGTGCCAGCAGCCAAGGGCGGGGGAATGAGCAGTTCTTC.

This clonotype was detected only a few times. The chain carries TRBV12-3 or TRBV12-4 and TRBJ2-1, with D unresolved. CDR3 length equals 14 residues. Trimming took 2 bases from V and 5 from J, leaving 10 bases between them. CDR3 sequence: CASSLSRADNEQFF. The CDR3, as DNA: TGTGCCAGCAGTTTAAGTCGTGCAGACAATGAGCAGTTCTTC.

The V and J genes are TRBV2 and TRBJ2-1; D is ambiguous. V lost 4 bases and J 7 bases, leaving 17 bases between the germline ends. This CDR3 spans 15 amino acids. Germline V lookup: CDR1 SNHLY, CDR2 FYNNEI. CDR3 loop: CASSVSLAVVNEQFF. CDR3 nucleotide sequence: TGTGCCAGCAGTGTATCCTTAGCCGTAGTAAATGAGCAGTTCTTC.

This clonotype was seen a single time. The CDR3: CASSYFGRYNEQFF. The CDR3 DNA follows: TGTGCCAGCAGTTACTTCGGCAGATACAATGAGCAGTTCTTC. The rearrangement joins TRBV6-2 or TRBV6-3 to TRBJ2-1; no firm D call. The CDR3 has 14 amino acids. CDR1 is MNHEY, CDR2 SVGEGT, per germline. V was cut by 1 base and J by 4 bases, with 8 bases left in between.

This chain uses TRBV20-1 with TRBJ1-2, with 8 nucleotides matching TRBD1. Germline CDR1 is DFQATT and CDR2 is SNEGSKA (reference sequence). The ends lost 6 bases at V and 3 bases at J; junction bases unmatched: 6. The CDR3 loop spans 13 amino acids. The CDR3 loop reads CSAPGQEYYGYTF. For the CDR3, the DNA is TGCAGTGCCCCGGGACAGGAGTACTATGGCTACACCTTC.

This clonotype was picked up a small number of times. The chain uses TRBV12-3 or TRBV12-4 and TRBJ1-3; possibly TRBD1 for D (6 bases). This CDR3 region has 16 residues. With 1 base removed from V and 0 bases from J, the gap between germline ends came to 10 bases. The CDR3 coding sequence is TGTGCCAGCAGTTTAGTGGCAGGGGCCTCTGGAAACACCATATATTTT. Translation gives CASSLVAGASGNTIYF.

The sample holds many counts of this clonotype. The gene calls are TRBV6-2 or TRBV6-3 and TRBJ2-3; TRBD2 aligns across 9 bases. Germline V CDR1 and CDR2: MNHEY, SVGEGT. The CDR3 is 16 residues long. Unmatched junction bases numbered 9, after V lost 5 bases and J lost 3 bases. CDR3 residues: CASSQQAGGGTDTQYF. The CDR3 DNA reads as TGTGCCAGCAGTCAACAAGCGGGAGGAGGGACAGATACGCAGTATTTT.

This clonotype was seen only once. This chain links TRBV1 with TRBJ1-1. TRBV1 is a listed pseudogene. The CDR3 consists of 16 residues. The CDR3 here is CTSSQDLGGLVTEAFF. CDR3 sequence (DNA): TGCACCAGCAGCCAAGATCTTGGTGGTTTAGTCACTGAAGCTTTCTTT.

J is TRBJ1-5 and V is TRBV5-8; a weak D match, TRBD1 (5 bases). Germline loops: CDR1 SGHTS, CDR2 YDEGEE. This CDR3 region has 15 residues. Trimming left V 3 bases short and J 5 bases short, with 15 bases between. The CDR3 protein is CASSSGLWEDQPQHF. CDR3 coding DNA: TGTGCCAGCAGCTCGGGACTTTGGGAGGATCAGCCCCAGCATTTT.

Only a few counts were recorded for this clonotype. The chain has TRBV7-2 and TRBJ2-3, with a tentative D call TRBD2 (5 bases). This CDR3 has 17 residues. Germline-derived CDR1 and CDR2 are SGHTA and FQGNSA. V gave up 5 bases and J gave up 6 bases, with 24 bases separating them. CDR3 nucleotides: TGTGCCAGCAGCCCCCGCTCAACACCCTTAACTAGGGATACGCAGTATTTT. Translation: CASSPRSTPLTRDTQYF. The entire variable domain, with the rest obtained from reference TRBV7-2 and TRBJ2-3, is as follows: GAGVSQSPSNKVTEKGKDVELRCDPISGHTALYWYRQSLGQGLEFLIYFQGNSAPDKSGLPSDRFSAERTGGSVSTLTIQRTQQEDSAVYLCASSPRSTPLTRDTQYFGPGTRLTVL.

The chain links TRBV28 to TRBJ2-7; no clear D gene. The CDR3 contains 12 residues. Germline values: CDR1 MDHEN, CDR2 SYDVKM. V was clipped by 7 bases and J by 2 bases, with 9 bases between them. The CDR3 loop reads CASIQGTYEQYF. In nucleotides, the CDR3 is TGTGCCAGCATCCAAGGGACCTACGAGCAGTACTTC.

The chain joins TRBV5-1 to TRBJ2-1, with D possibly being TRBD2 (5 bases). The CDR3 is 14 amino acids. The V and J ends lost 4 bases and 7 bases respectively, with 15 bases between them. Germline CDR1 reads SGHRS; CDR2 reads YFSETQ. DNA for the CDR3: TGCGCCAGCAGCCACCTGGAGCGAGGGAATGAGCAGTTCTTC. It codes for CASSHLERGNEQFF. The complete variable domain, with remaining parts taken from reference TRBV5-1 and TRBJ2-1, reads KAGVTQTPRYLIKTRGQQVTLSCSPISGHRSVSWYQQTPGQGLQFLFEYFSETQRNKGNFPGRFSGRQFSNSRSEMNVSTLELGDSALYLCASSHLERGNEQFFGPGTRLTVL.

This clonotype was picked up many times. The chain combines TRBV27 with TRBJ2-7; possibly TRBD1 for D (5 bases). Germline loops: CDR1 MNHEY, CDR2 SMNVEV (reference sequence). The CDR3 length is 13 residues. Trimming shortened V by 3 bases and J by 6 bases, and 12 bases separated the two germline ends. The CDR3 bases are TGTGCCAGCAGTTTTAAAGACAGTCTCGAGCAGTACTTC. This sequence encodes CASSFKDSLEQYF.

V gene TRBV23-1 combines with J gene TRBJ2-1; the D is unclear. TRBV23-1 is identified as an open reading frame with a role that is uncertain. Trimming cost V 0 bases and J 0 bases, with 12 bases left between them. The CDR3 runs 17 residues. Written as DNA, the CDR3 is TGCGCCAGCAGTCAATCCGGACGGAAGAACTCCTACAATGAGCAGTTCTTC. Protein: CASSQSGRKNSYNEQFF.

Only a few counts were recorded for this clonotype. The CDR3, as DNA: TGTGCCAGCAGCCCTGAAATTTTGAACACTGAAGCTTTCTTT. It encodes CASSPEILNTEAFF. V is TRBV7-2 and J is TRBJ1-1; D ambiguous. The CDR3 extends over 14 amino acids. V lost 5 bases to trimming and J lost 0 bases, with 10 bases between them. CDR1 is SGHTA, CDR2 FQGNSA, per germline.

This chain links TRBV20-1 with TRBJ2-7; the D gene is possibly TRBD1 (6 bases). The V end was cut by 5 bases, the J end by 2 bases, with 16 bases between. The CDR3 consists of 14 residues. CDR1 and CDR2 (germline): DFQATT, SNEGSKA (reference sequence). The CDR3 sequence is CSAPPGHATYEQYF. CDR3 DNA: TGCAGTGCTCCCCCGGGACACGCAACCTACGAGCAGTACTTC.

This chain connects TRBV12-3 or TRBV12-4 to TRBJ1-1, with D maybe TRBD1 (5 bases). Trimming pared 10 bases from V and 1 base from J, leaving 13 bases between. The CDR3 length is 13 residues. Here the CDR3 DNA reads TGTGCCAACAGGCCCACAGGGAACACTGAAGCTTTCTTT. It is translated as CANRPTGNTEAFF.

In this sample, this clonotype turned up many times. CDR3 bases: TGTGCCAGCAGCGGACACCTTACTATCTCTGGGGCCAACGTCCTGACTTTC. Its protein is CASSGHLTISGANVLTF. V usage is TRBV7-8 and J usage is TRBJ2-6, with D possibly TRBD1 on 5 matching bases. This CDR3 is 17 amino acids long. The V gene's germline CDR1 is SGHVS and CDR2 FQNEAQ. Between the trimmed V and J ends, which lost 5 bases and 0 bases, there was a span of 14 bases.

With regard to this clonotype: The germline gene is not matched at one end of the junction; a read error may be the cause. V usage is TRBV7-2 and J usage is TRBJ2-1, with D maybe TRBD1 (6 bases). Per the germline V gene, CDR1 is SGHTA and CDR2 is FQGNSA. The CDR3 extends over 15 amino acids. The chain's CDR3 is CASSLGTVTYNEQLF. CDR3 coding DNA: TGTGCCAGCAGCTTAGGGACAGTGACATACAATGAGCAGCTCTTC.

The rearrangement joins TRBV6-2 or TRBV6-3 to TRBJ1-1, with D unresolved. The germline gives CDR1 MNHEY, CDR2 SVGEGT. This CDR3 has 12 amino acids. Deletions cut 4 bases from V and 5 bases from J, with 8 bases between. This chain's CDR3 is CASSSIGTEAFF. The CDR3 nucleotides read TGTGCCAGCAGTTCTATAGGGACTGAAGCTTTCTTT.

The chain is built from TRBV3-1 and TRBJ1-5; TRBD1 is a possible D gene (5 bases). The CDR3 extends over 13 amino acids. With 4 bases removed from V and 3 bases from J, the gap between germline ends came to 7 bases. Germline-derived CDR1 and CDR2 are LGHDT and YNNKEL (reference sequence). The CDR3, as DNA: TGTGCCAGCAGCCCGGACATCAATCAGCCCCAGCATTTT. Its protein product is CASSPDINQPQHF.

This clonotype occurred many times. The V gene is TRBV29-1, the J gene TRBJ2-3, with 8 bases aligning to TRBD1. The CDR3 length is 15 residues. The germline V gene has CDR1 SQVTM and CDR2 ANQGSEA. V dropped 6 bases and J dropped 2; count of bases not matched to a gene: 10. The CDR3 coding sequence is TGCAGCGTCGCACCGACAGGGGTCACCACAGATACGCAGTATTTT. This codes for CSVAPTGVTTDTQYF.